Presented here are 16 T cell receptor beta chains from one specimen sequenced in a study of shared clonotypes between healthy human individuals (dated by TCRdb to the early 2020s). For the CD8 naive samples, CD45RO-negative cells were positively selected for CCR7, yielding a CD45RA+CCR7+ population from which TemRA cells were excluded. The method behind the library was the immunoSEQ multiplex PCR assay. TCRdb limited this immuneACCESS table to in-frame rearrangements with V and J called. A share of clones is missing; checked studies link under half to unresolved V genes, and the rest is unexplained. The sample profile shows 1.5 million to 2.5 million clones; roughly 95% of them were found once. The ten top clones hold approximately 1% of the sample. The material sequenced was naive CD8+ T cells sorted from blood. What the cell subset or site label conveys for this sample: CD45RA+CCR7+. These receptors all stem from a man aged 18 to 35 in good health.

The J gene is TRBJ2-7, the V gene TRBV27; 8 nucleotides agree with TRBD1. Germline assignment: CDR1 MNHEY and CDR2 SMNVEV (reference sequence). The CDR3 has 12 residues. V was clipped by 6 bases and J by 7 bases; unmatched bases: 5. The CDR3 DNA follows: TGTGCCAGCAGCTCAGGGGGCTGGGAGCAGTACTTC. Residues: CASSSGGWEQYF.

The rearrangement uses TRBV19 and TRBJ1-1, with D tentatively TRBD1 (5 bases). This CDR3 contains 14 residues. V was pared by 3 bases and J by 4 bases, with 12 bases between. Germline lookup yields CDR1 LNHDA and CDR2 SQIVND (reference sequence). The CDR3 coding sequence is TGTGCCAGTAGTATGGCAGGGAGTGGCACTGAAGCTTTCTTT. It is translated as CASSMAGSGTEAFF.

This chain links TRBV27 with TRBJ2-2, with 9 bases fitting TRBD1. The CDR3 length is 15 residues. The trim removed 5 bases at V and 5 bases at J, leaving 6 bases unmatched. Looked up from germline, CDR1 is MNHEY and CDR2 is SMNVEV (reference sequence). The CDR3, as DNA: TGTGCCAGCAGTACCCGACAGGGGGGGACCGGGGAGCTGTTTTTT. Translation: CASSTRQGGTGELFF.

As concerns this clone: This same CDR3 is encoded by further DNA sequences in the sample. The V call is TRBV11-2, the J call TRBJ2-5; 8 bases line up with TRBD1. Germline V gene lookup returns CDR1 SGHAT and CDR2 FQNNGV. The CDR3 loop spans 14 amino acids. V shed 3 bases and J 1 base; nucleotides not matched to a gene: 1. The CDR3 region is CASSFGTGQETQYF. CDR3 coding DNA: TGTGCCAGCAGCTTTGGGACAGGCCAAGAGACCCAGTACTTC.

The chain links TRBV6-5 to TRBJ2-7; unclear D gene. The CDR3 is 14 residues long. Between the trimmed V and J ends, which lost 8 bases and 1 base, there was a span of 15 bases. Germline CDR1 MNHEY, CDR2 SVGAGI. Written as DNA, the CDR3 is TGTGCCAGCCGGATCTCGACGGAATCCTACGAGCAGTACTTC. This encodes CASRISTESYEQYF.

This chain connects TRBV27 to TRBJ2-7; 8 bases map to TRBD2. The germline CDR1 and CDR2 sequences are MNHEY and SMNVEV (reference sequence). V was clipped by 3 bases and J by 2 bases; unmatched bases: 3. The CDR3 is made up of 14 amino acids. Written as DNA, the CDR3 is TGTGCCAGCAGTTTTAGCGGGGTCCCCTACGAGCAGTACTTC. Its translation is CASSFSGVPYEQYF.

The CDR3 nucleotides read TGTGCCAGCAGTGATGAGGGGATCTATGGCTACACCTTC. This codes for CASSDEGIYGYTF. The chain recombines TRBV2 with TRBJ1-2; D is possibly TRBD1 (5 bases). The CDR3 runs 13 residues. V was trimmed by 3 bases and J by 4 bases, leaving 9 bases between them. Germline CDR1 SNHLY, CDR2 FYNNEI.

The rearrangement joins TRBV27 to TRBJ2-3; D may be TRBD2 (6 bases). Trimming took 4 bases from V and 1 from J, leaving 9 bases between them. Germline CDR1 is MNHEY and CDR2 is SMNVEV (reference sequence). The CDR3 covers 14 residues. Written as DNA, the CDR3 is TGTGCCAGCAGTTATGGAGGGGGCACAGATACGCAGTATTTT. Residues: CASSYGGGTDTQYF.

V gene TRBV10-3 combines with J gene TRBJ1-5; TRBD1 matches at 8 bases. From germline, CDR1 is ENHRY and CDR2 SYGVKD. The J segment lost 3 bases and the V segment lost 8 bases, leaving 12 bases of the junction unmatched. The CDR3 length is 16 residues. The CDR3, as DNA: TGTGCCATCGGGGGGGAGGACAGGGCCCTCAATCAGCCCCAGCATTTT. Its translation is CAIGGEDRALNQPQHF.

Note on this clone: At one boundary the junction diverges from the germline segment, which might be a read error. This sequence joins TRBV5-6 and TRBJ2-3; D is uncertain. The CDR3 is 12 amino acids. Germline lookup yields CDR1 SGHDT and CDR2 YYEEEE. The CDR3 nucleotides read TGTGCCGGCAGCTTGGTGCCAGATACGCAGTATTTT. It encodes CAGSLVPDTQYF.

The V and J genes are TRBV9 and TRBJ2-1, with D tentatively TRBD1 (5 bases). Germline-derived CDR1 and CDR2 are SGDLS and YYNGEE. The germline V and J ends were trimmed by 4 bases and 7 bases, with 12 bases remaining between them. The CDR3 runs 13 residues. Written as DNA, the CDR3 is TGTGCCAGCAGCCCTATCCCAGGGAATGAGCAGTTCTTC. Translated, it gives CASSPIPGNEQFF. The full variable domain, in which reference TRBV9 and TRBJ2-1 provide the parts outside the CDR3, is DSGVTQTPKHLITATGQRVTLRCSPRSGDLSVYWYQQSLDQGLQFLIQYYNGEERAKGNILERFSAQQFPDLHSELNLSSLELGDSALYFCASSPIPGNEQFFGPGTRLTVL.

This chain uses TRBV27 with TRBJ2-7, with 10 bases matching TRBD1. This CDR3 contains 15 residues. V was clipped by 6 bases and J by 3 bases; unmatched bases: 8. Germline V lookup: CDR1 MNHEY, CDR2 SMNVEV (reference sequence). The CDR3 sequence: CASSSGTGVIYEQYF. DNA for the CDR3: TGTGCCAGCAGCTCCGGGACAGGGGTTATCTACGAGCAGTACTTC.

In the case of this clone: One junction end does not reproduce the germline sequence, and a read error may be involved. This sample also contains other DNA sequences that code for the same CDR3. The chain combines TRBV7-2 with TRBJ2-7; TRBD1 aligns across 9 bases. CDR3 length: 13 residues. Germline V gene data show CDR1 as SGHTA and CDR2 as FQGNSA. The chain's CDR3 is CASRGQGTYEQYF. CDR3 in DNA: TGTGCCAGCAGAGGACAGGGGACCTACGAACAGTACTTC.

V is TRBV13 and J is TRBJ2-7; TRBD2 aligns across 8 bases. CDR1 PRHDT and CDR2 FYEKMQ come from the germline V gene (reference sequence). CDR3 length: 14 amino acids. Trimming cost V 7 bases and J 3 bases; bases outside gene matches: 8. Written as DNA, the CDR3 is TGTGCCAGCACCGTGAGCGGGAGCATCTACGAGCAGTACTTC. It translates to CASTVSGSIYEQYF.

The chain is built from TRBV15 and TRBJ1-2; the D is unclear. Deletions cut 4 bases from V and 4 bases from J, with 13 bases between. Germline V gene data show CDR1 as LNHNV and CDR2 as YYDKDF (reference sequence). The length of the CDR3 is 14 residues. CDR3 DNA: TGTGCCACCAGCATTGGGTCAGGCGGCTATGGCTACACCTTC. This gives the protein CATSIGSGGYGYTF.

This clone was counted a single time. The V and J genes are TRBV7-8 and TRBJ2-1; no reliable D call. V was pared by 5 bases and J by 5 bases, with 19 bases between. The germline gives CDR1 SGHVS, CDR2 FQNEAQ. The CDR3 covers 16 residues. CDR3 nucleotides: TGTGCCAGCAGCCCCCTGCCCGGGTATGACGACAATGAGCAGTTCTTC. Protein product: CASSPLPGYDDNEQFF.